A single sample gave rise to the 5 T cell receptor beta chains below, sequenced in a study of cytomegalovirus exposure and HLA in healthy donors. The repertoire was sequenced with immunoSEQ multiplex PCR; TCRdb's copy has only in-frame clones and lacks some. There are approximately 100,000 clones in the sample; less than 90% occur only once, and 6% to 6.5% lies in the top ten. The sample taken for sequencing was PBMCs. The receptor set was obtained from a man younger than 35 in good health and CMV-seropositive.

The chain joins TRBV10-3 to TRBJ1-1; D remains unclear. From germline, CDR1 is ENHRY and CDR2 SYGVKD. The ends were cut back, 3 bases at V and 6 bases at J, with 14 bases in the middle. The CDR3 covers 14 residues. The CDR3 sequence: CAISDLGRVAEAFF. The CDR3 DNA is TGTGCCATCAGTGATTTGGGGAGAGTCGCTGAAGCTTTCTTT.

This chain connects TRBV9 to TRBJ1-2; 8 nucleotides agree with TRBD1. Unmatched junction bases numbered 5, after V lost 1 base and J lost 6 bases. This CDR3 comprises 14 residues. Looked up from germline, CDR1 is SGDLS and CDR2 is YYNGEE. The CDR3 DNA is TGTGCCAGCAGCGTAACGGACAGGGTAGATGGCTACACCTTC. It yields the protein CASSVTDRVDGYTF.

The CDR3 region is CASVEGTYEQYF. CDR3 nucleotide sequence: TGTGCCAGCGTCGAGGGAACGTACGAGCAGTACTTC. V usage is TRBV6-1 and J usage is TRBJ2-7; D is perhaps TRBD2 (5 bases). The V end lost 8 bases, the J end lost 4 bases, and 12 bases lay between the germline ends. CDR3 size: 12 residues. The V gene's germline CDR1 is MNHNS and CDR2 SASEGT.

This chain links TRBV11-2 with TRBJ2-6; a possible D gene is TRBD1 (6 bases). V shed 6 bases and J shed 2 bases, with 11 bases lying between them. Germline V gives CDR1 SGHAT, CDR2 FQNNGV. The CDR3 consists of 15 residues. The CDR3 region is CASRITGTGANVLTF. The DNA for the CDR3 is TGTGCCAGCAGGATTACAGGGACTGGGGCCAACGTCCTGACTTTC.

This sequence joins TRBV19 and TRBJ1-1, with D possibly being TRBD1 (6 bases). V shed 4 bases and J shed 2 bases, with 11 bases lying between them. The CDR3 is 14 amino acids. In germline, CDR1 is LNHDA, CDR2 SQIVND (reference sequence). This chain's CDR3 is CASSTSQGNTEAFF. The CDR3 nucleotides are TGTGCCAGTAGTACCTCACAGGGTAACACTGAAGCTTTCTTT.